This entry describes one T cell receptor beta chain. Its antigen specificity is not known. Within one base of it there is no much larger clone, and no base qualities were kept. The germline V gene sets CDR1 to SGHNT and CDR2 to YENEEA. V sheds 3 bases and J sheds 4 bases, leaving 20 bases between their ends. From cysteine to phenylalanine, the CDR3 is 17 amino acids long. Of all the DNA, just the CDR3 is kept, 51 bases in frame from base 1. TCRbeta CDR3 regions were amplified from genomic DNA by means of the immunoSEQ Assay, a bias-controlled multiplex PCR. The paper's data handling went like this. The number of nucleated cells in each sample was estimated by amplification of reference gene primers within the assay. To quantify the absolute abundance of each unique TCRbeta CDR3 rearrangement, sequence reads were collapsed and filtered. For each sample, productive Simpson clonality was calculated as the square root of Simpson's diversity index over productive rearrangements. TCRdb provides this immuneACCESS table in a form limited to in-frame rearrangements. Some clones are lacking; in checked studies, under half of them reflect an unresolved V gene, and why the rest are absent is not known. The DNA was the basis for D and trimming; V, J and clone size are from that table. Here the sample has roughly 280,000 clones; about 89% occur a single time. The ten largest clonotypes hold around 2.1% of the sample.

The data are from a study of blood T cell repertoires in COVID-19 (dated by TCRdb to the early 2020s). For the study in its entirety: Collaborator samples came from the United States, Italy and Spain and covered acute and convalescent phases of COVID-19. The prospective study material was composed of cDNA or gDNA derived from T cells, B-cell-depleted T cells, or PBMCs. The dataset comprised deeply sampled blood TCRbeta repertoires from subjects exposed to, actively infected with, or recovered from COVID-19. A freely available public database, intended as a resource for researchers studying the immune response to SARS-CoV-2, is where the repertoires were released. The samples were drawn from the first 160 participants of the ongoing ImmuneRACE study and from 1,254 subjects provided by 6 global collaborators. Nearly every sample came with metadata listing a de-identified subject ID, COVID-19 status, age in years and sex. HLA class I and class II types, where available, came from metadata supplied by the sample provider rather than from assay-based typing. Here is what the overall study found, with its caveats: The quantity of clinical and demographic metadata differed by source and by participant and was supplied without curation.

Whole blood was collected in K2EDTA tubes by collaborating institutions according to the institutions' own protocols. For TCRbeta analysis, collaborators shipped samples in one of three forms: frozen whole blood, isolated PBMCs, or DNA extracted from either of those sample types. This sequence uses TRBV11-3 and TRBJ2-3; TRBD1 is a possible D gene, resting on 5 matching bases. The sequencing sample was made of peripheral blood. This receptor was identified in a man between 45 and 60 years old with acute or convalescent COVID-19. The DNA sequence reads TGTGCCAGCAGCTTTGGTGTTGGGGCGCTAAGGTCAGATACGCAGTATTTT. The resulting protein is CASSFGVGALRSDTQYF.